A single sample is the source of the 23 T cell receptor beta chains below, sequenced in a study of shared T cell receptors in the human thymus. Repertoires were generated with immunoSEQ multiplex PCR, while TCRdb's copy carries only in-frame clones and drops some. The sample carries 720,000 or so clones, roughly 85% recorded once. The data were also submitted as part of a second study, on human thymus T cells.

The sequenced material came from thymocytes. The receptors here all came from a girl under three years old with a congenital heart defect.

Written as DNA, the CDR3 is TGCAGTGTAAATGAGCAGTTCTTC. Amino acid sequence: CSVNEQFF. The chain is built from TRBV20-1 and TRBJ2-1, with D unresolved. CDR1 and CDR2 (germline): DFQATT, SNEGSKA (reference sequence). The length of the CDR3 is 8 residues. Between the trimmed V and J ends, which lost 7 bases and 7 bases, there was a span of 2 bases.

The chain carries TRBV7-9 and TRBJ1-6; 11 nucleotides line up with TRBD1. Trimming removed 3 bases from V and 8 bases from J; junction bases left unmatched: 3. This CDR3 is 15 amino acids long. The germline gives CDR1 SEHNR, CDR2 FQNEAQ (reference sequence). This CDR3 reads CASSFSGQGDSPLHF. The CDR3 DNA is TGTGCCAGCAGCTTCTCGGGACAGGGGGATTCACCCCTCCACTTT.

The chain employs TRBV6-1 and TRBJ1-6, with unresolved D. In germline, CDR1 is MNHNS, CDR2 SASEGT. CDR3 length equals 14 residues. V lost 8 bases and J lost 7, with 15 bases in between. CDR3 sequence: CASAGVGSNSPLHF. The CDR3 DNA reads TGTGCCAGCGCCGGAGTGGGTTCCAATTCACCCCTCCACTTT.

This chain links TRBV27 with TRBJ2-3, with D possibly being TRBD1 (5 bases). Deletions cut 5 bases from V and 2 bases from J, with 8 bases between. The germline CDR1 and CDR2 sequences are MNHEY and SMNVEV (reference sequence). This CDR3 has 13 amino acids. The CDR3 coding sequence is TGTGCCAGCAGTCAAGGGGACACAGATACGCAGTATTTT. It encodes CASSQGDTDTQYF.

The CDR3: CAWSVGGRGSCEQYF. The CDR3 DNA is TGTGCCTGGAGTGTAGGGGGCAGGGGGAGTTGCGAGCAGTACTTC. This chain uses TRBV30 with TRBJ2-7, with TRBD1 matching 7 bases. Per germline, CDR1 GTSNPN and CDR2 SVGIG (reference sequence). The CDR3 runs to 15 residues. Germline trimming cut 0 bases from V and 6 bases from J; bases unmatched to any gene: 11.

The chain recombines TRBV28 with TRBJ1-1; TRBD1 aligns across 8 bases. This CDR3 is 18 amino acids long. Germline assignment: CDR1 MDHEN and CDR2 SYDVKM. Trimming cost V 1 base and J 5 bases; bases outside gene matches: 15. DNA of the CDR3: TGTGCCAGCAGTTTATTTTTCCGGACAGGGCCGGGTAAGACTGAAGCTTTCTTT. Amino acid sequence: CASSLFFRTGPGKTEAFF.

This rearrangement joins TRBV9 to TRBJ2-3; the D is unclear. The CDR3 runs 16 residues. Germline-derived CDR1 and CDR2 are SGDLS and YYNGEE. V was pared by 2 bases and J by 2 bases, with 15 bases between. CDR3 coding DNA: TGTGCCAGCAGCGTTAGTCGCGGAATTTACACAGATACGCAGTATTTT. Translation gives CASSVSRGIYTDTQYF.

This chain links TRBV4-3 with TRBJ1-5, with unresolved D. Germline CDR1 LGHNA, CDR2 YSLEER. Trimming removed 0 bases at V and 0 bases at J, with 6 bases between. The CDR3 spans 15 residues. CDR3 in amino acids: CASSQEYYSNQPQHF. For the CDR3, the DNA is TGCGCCAGCAGCCAAGAATACTATAGCAATCAGCCCCAGCATTTT.

The chain uses TRBV6-5 and TRBJ2-2; 9 bases line up with TRBD2. After removal of 0 bases from V and 5 bases from J, the junction contained 1 base not matched to a gene. The CDR3 is 15 residues long. Germline CDR1 is MNHEY and CDR2 is SVGAGI. The CDR3 DNA reads TGTGCCAGCAGTTACTCTACTAGCGGGACCGGGGAGCTGTTTTTT. Its protein is CASSYSTSGTGELFF.

The V call is TRBV5-6, the J call TRBJ1-2; D is perhaps TRBD1 (5 bases). Germline V gene sequence: CDR1 SGHDT, CDR2 YYEEEE. Trimming cost V 6 bases and J 0 bases, with 24 bases left between them. The CDR3 length is 18 residues. CDR3 sequence (DNA): TGTGCCAGCAACCTAGACTGGGGAGGGGCAGGAGCTAACTATGGCTACACCTTC. Its translation is CASNLDWGGAGANYGYTF.

The chain combines TRBV9 with TRBJ1-5, with a weak D call TRBD1 (5 bases). The V gene's germline CDR1 is SGDLS and CDR2 YYNGEE. Trimming left V 3 bases short and J 3 bases short, with 13 bases between. The CDR3 is made up of 15 amino acids. CDR3 in amino acids: CASSGGGGANQPQHF. CDR3 nucleotide sequence: TGTGCCAGCAGCGGAGGTGGTGGGGCCAATCAGCCCCAGCATTTT.

The chain couples TRBV9 to TRBJ2-3; the match to TRBD1 covers 8 bases. Germline loops: CDR1 SGDLS, CDR2 YYNGEE. The V and J ends lost 2 bases and 10 bases, in that order; junction bases with no gene match: 21. The CDR3 is made up of 18 amino acids. CDR3 DNA: TGTGCCAGCAGCGTCGAGCCGAACTCGGGACAGGCCCCCAGGGCGCAGTATTTT. Its translation: CASSVEPNSGQAPRAQYF. The complete variable domain, with remaining parts taken from reference TRBV9 and TRBJ2-3, reads DSGVTQTPKHLITATGQRVTLRCSPRSGDLSVYWYQQSLDQGLQFLIQYYNGEERAKGNILERFSAQQFPDLHSELNLSSLELGDSALYFCASSVEPNSGQAPRAQYFGPGTRLTVL.

The CDR3 bases are TGTGCCAGCAGCTTATTACCCCGGGGTCACTACGAGCAGTACTTC. Protein product: CASSLLPRGHYEQYF. The chain couples TRBV11-1 to TRBJ2-7; maybe TRBD2 (5 bases). The CDR3 covers 15 residues. Between the trimmed V and J ends, which lost 2 bases and 3 bases, there was a span of 14 bases. Germline V gene sequence: CDR1 SGHAT, CDR2 FQDESV (reference sequence).

V is TRBV28 and J is TRBJ1-1; D is unclear. There are 16 residues in the CDR3. The germline V gene encodes CDR1 MDHEN and CDR2 SYDVKM. V was cut by 7 bases and J by 0 bases, with 18 bases left in between. CDR3 in amino acids: CASTYPGGSMNTEAFF. CDR3 DNA sequence: TGTGCCAGCACCTATCCGGGAGGAAGCATGAACACTGAAGCTTTCTTT.

This clone has just a few counts. The chain joins TRBV15 to TRBJ1-5; TRBD1 is a possible D gene (6 bases). Per germline, CDR1 LNHNV and CDR2 YYDKDF (reference sequence). V was pared by 3 bases and J by 4 bases, with 10 bases between. This CDR3 spans 14 amino acids. The CDR3, as DNA: TGTGCCACCAGCAGCAGGGGTTTGAATCAGCCCCAGCATTTT. Translating it yields CATSSRGLNQPQHF.

The V gene is TRBV13, the J gene TRBJ2-1; no reliable D call. The CDR3 runs to 12 residues. The V gene lost 7 bases and the J gene lost 9 bases, with 13 bases spanning the gap. Germline CDR1 is PRHDT and CDR2 is FYEKMQ (reference sequence). The CDR3 loop is CASTSQLREQFF. In nucleotides, the CDR3 is TGTGCCAGCACGTCACAGTTGCGTGAGCAGTTCTTC.

V usage is TRBV12-5 and J usage is TRBJ1-2, with D uncertain. V lost 1 base to trimming and J lost 0 bases, with 12 bases between them. Germline CDR1 is LGHNT and CDR2 is FRNRAP. The CDR3 is 16 amino acids. The CDR3 coding sequence is TGTGCTAGTGGTTTGGAATCCGGGATAACTAACTATGGCTACACCTTC. This codes for CASGLESGITNYGYTF.

The V call is TRBV21-1, the J call TRBJ1-1; TRBD1 reflects the table's D call only, with no check against the DNA. TRBV21-1 corresponds to a pseudogene. The CDR3 extends over 18 amino acids. The CDR3 spells CASSTGGQGLFMNTEAFF. The DNA for the CDR3 is TGTGCCAGCAGCACCGGGGGACAGGGATTATTCATGAACACTGAAGCTTTCTTT.

The chain combines TRBV28 with TRBJ2-1; 8 bases map to TRBD2. The V segment lost 4 bases and the J segment 7 bases; nucleotides outside the gene matches: 9. The CDR3 is 15 residues long. Germline CDR1 and CDR2: MDHEN and SYDVKM. CDR3 protein: CASSSDYIAGNEQFF. The CDR3 DNA sequence: TGTGCCAGCAGTTCCGACTACATAGCGGGGAATGAGCAGTTCTTC.

V and J are TRBV15 and TRBJ1-3; the match to TRBD1 covers 8 bases. Trimming cost V 6 bases and J 2 bases; bases outside gene matches: 9. The CDR3 has 16 amino acids. Germline V CDR1 and CDR2: LNHNV, YYDKDF (reference sequence). The CDR3 coding sequence is TGTGCCACCAGTACACAGGGGGGATTCCCTGGAAACACCATATATTTT. Protein sequence: CATSTQGGFPGNTIYF. Full variable domain (missing parts from reference TRBV15 and TRBJ1-3): DAMVIQNPRYQVTQFGKPVTLSCSQTLNHNVMYWYQQKSSQAPKLLFHYYDKDFNNEADTPDNFQSRRPNTSFCFLDIRSPGLGDTAMYLCATSTQGGFPGNTIYFGEGSWLTVV.

The chain combines TRBV11-2 with TRBJ1-2; 8 bases are shared with TRBD1. CDR1 SGHAT and CDR2 FQNNGV come from the germline V gene. J lost 8 bases, V lost 7 bases, and 21 bases had no gene match. The length of the CDR3 is 17 residues. The CDR3 nucleotides are TGTGCCAGCACGCACGGTAGCAGGGGGCCTAGGCGGCGGGGCTACACCTTC. Translating it yields CASTHGSRGPRRRGYTF.

V usage is TRBV20-1 and J usage is TRBJ2-5; 8 nucleotides line up with TRBD1. From germline, CDR1 is DFQATT and CDR2 SNEGSKA (reference sequence). CDR3 length: 11 amino acids. CDR3 in amino acids: CSNGTGETQYF. The DNA of the CDR3 is TGCAGCAACGGGACAGGCGAGACCCAGTACTTC.

The V and J genes are TRBV7-9 and TRBJ1-2; 8 bases are a match to TRBD1. The length of the CDR3 is 15 residues. Trimming removed 3 bases from V and 8 bases from J; junction bases left unmatched: 11. The V gene's germline CDR1 is SEHNR and CDR2 FQNEAQ (reference sequence). The CDR3 protein is CASSFPRQGMKGYTF. CDR3 bases: TGTGCCAGCAGCTTTCCGAGACAGGGGATGAAGGGCTACACCTTC. Full variable domain (remainder filled in from reference TRBV7-9 and TRBJ1-2): DTGVSQNPRHKITKRGQNVTFRCDPISEHNRLYWYRQTLGQGPEFLTYFQNEAQLEKSRLLSDRFSAERPKGSFSTLEIQRTEQGDSAMYLCASSFPRQGMKGYTFGSGTRLTVV.